Below are 5 T cell receptor beta chains sequenced from a single sample in a study of vaccination effects on CD4 cells after COVID-19. Within the ViraFEST assay, antigen-specific CD4+ T cells underwent expansion with viral peptide pools prior to sequencing. Culturing for roughly 9 days preceded CD4+ T cell isolation. It was between March and December 2020 that the person had a SARS-CoV-2 infection confirmed by PCR. Profiled with immunoSEQ multiplex PCR; TCRdb holds only in-frame clones, not every one. The sample consists of under 25,000 clones, approximately 74% of them appearing once. Their antigen targets remain unknown. The material was CD4+ T cells from PBMCs cultured with SARS-CoV-2 spike peptides, obtained before COVID-19 vaccination. These receptors were taken from a human donor who had a prior SARS-CoV-2 infection.

V usage is TRBV6-5 and J usage is TRBJ2-3, with 8 bases identical to TRBD2. This CDR3 is built from 13 residues. Germline V gene lookup returns CDR1 MNHEY and CDR2 SVGAGI. V was pared by 10 bases and J by 4 bases, with 7 bases of the junction left unmatched. Here the CDR3 reads CATGGAIADTQYF. CDR3 bases: TGTGCCACGGGGGGGGCGATCGCAGATACGCAGTATTTT.

The V gene is TRBV27, the J gene TRBJ2-7; D is unresolved. Per germline, CDR1 MNHEY and CDR2 SMNVEV (reference sequence). CDR3 size: 11 residues. V was clipped by 8 bases and J by 3 bases, with 8 bases between them. CDR3 in DNA: TGTGCCAGCTGGTCTGGCTACGAGCAGTACTTC. Amino acids: CASWSGYEQYF.

This chain uses TRBV11-2 with TRBJ2-3; maybe TRBD2 (5 bases). The V end lost 0 bases, the J end lost 5 bases, and 15 bases lay between the germline ends. Germline assignment: CDR1 SGHAT and CDR2 FQNNGV. The CDR3 covers 16 residues. The DNA for the CDR3 is TGTGCCAGCAGCTTAGAGGACTCAAAAACCCGAGATACGCAGTATTTT. This gives the protein CASSLEDSKTRDTQYF.

V gene TRBV12-3 or TRBV12-4 combines with J gene TRBJ1-1; tentative D call: TRBD1 (6 bases). This CDR3 has 12 amino acids. Trimming pared 6 bases from V and 12 bases from J, leaving 17 bases between. This CDR3 is CASRYTGTGSFF. The CDR3 nucleotides read TGTGCCAGCAGATATACAGGGACGGGATCTTTCTTT.

This clone has only a few counts. The rearrangement joins TRBV27 to TRBJ1-2; D is unclear. The CDR3 totals 14 residues. Germline V gives CDR1 MNHEY, CDR2 SMNVEV (reference sequence). The V end was cut by 5 bases, the J end by 4 bases, with 14 bases between. CDR3 nucleotides: TGTGCCAGCAGTCTCGCGGGGTTCGGCTATGGCTACACCTTC. Translated, it gives CASSLAGFGYGYTF.